The 14 T cell receptor beta chains listed next were all sequenced from one sample in a study of early T cells in non-severe SARS-CoV-2 infection. MiXCR was run by TCRdb on the 5' RACE reads, yielding one entry per CDR3 protein. This repertoire shows fewer than 55,000 distinct CDR3 sequences, 7% to 8% found once; its top ten account for around 7.9%. The sample was whole blood. Receptors were obtained from an adult who was a healthcare worker with PCR-confirmed SARS-CoV-2 infection or an uninfected control (not recorded which).

This clonotype was seen many times. A read error may produce the germline difference seen at one junction end. CDR3 nucleotide sequence: TGTGCCAGCAGTTACTTTTCACCGGCCAGTCACTTC. Amino acids: CASSYFSPASHF. The chain recombines TRBV6-2 or TRBV6-3 with TRBJ2-5, with D unresolved. Germline values: CDR1 MNHEY, CDR2 SVGEGT. CDR3 length equals 12 residues.

Many counts were recorded for this clonotype. One junction end does not reproduce the germline sequence, and a read error may be involved. CDR3: CASSPQAKYGYTF. For the CDR3, the DNA is TGTGCCAGCAGCCCACAGGCTAAGTATGGCTACACCTTC. V is TRBV7-2 and J is TRBJ1-2; TRBD1 is a possible D gene (5 bases). The CDR3 contains 13 residues. Germline assignment: CDR1 SGHTA and CDR2 FQGNSA.

This clonotype appeared a few times. The chain links TRBV7-2 to TRBJ1-1; no definite D call. Trimming took off 1 base at V and 7 bases at J, with 10 bases between the two ends. Germline V gives CDR1 SGHTA, CDR2 FQGNSA. The CDR3 is 13 residues long. CDR3 bases: TGTGCCAGCAGCTTAGTCGAGGTTATTGAAGCTTTCTTT. Its translation is CASSLVEVIEAFF.

This clonotype turned up a few times. The rearrangement uses TRBV30 and TRBJ1-5; no firm D call. V was shortened by 0 bases and J by 4 bases, with 7 bases between the two germline ends. CDR3 length: 13 residues. CDR1 GTSNPN and CDR2 SVGIG come from the germline V gene (reference sequence). The CDR3 loop is CAWSVRENQPQHF. In nucleotides, the CDR3 is TGTGCCTGGAGTGTACGGGAGAATCAGCCCCAGCATTTT. Drawing the rest from reference TRBV30 and TRBJ1-5, the complete variable domain is SQTIHQWPATLVQPVGSPLSLECTVEGTSNPNLYWYRQAAGRGLQLLFYSVGIGQISSEVPQNLSASRPQDRQFILSSKKLLLSDSGFYLCAWSVRENQPQHFGDGTRLSIL.

The CDR3 is CASSDPTGCHEQYF. The CDR3 bases are TGTGCCAGCAGCGATCCGACAGGCTGTCACGAGCAGTACTTC. The genes are TRBV21-1 and TRBJ2-7; TRBD1, the table's D call, was not compared with the DNA. TRBV21-1 is marked as a pseudogene. The CDR3 totals 14 residues.

This clonotype was seen ten or more times. The V gene is TRBV9, the J gene TRBJ1-3; D gene unclear. The germline CDR1 and CDR2 sequences are SGDLS and YYNGEE. The V end lost 0 bases, the J end lost 4 bases, and 5 bases lay between the germline ends. The CDR3 sequence is 13 residues long. This CDR3 reads CASSVVTGNTIYF. Written as DNA, the CDR3 is TGTGCCAGCAGCGTAGTGACGGGAAACACCATATATTTT.

This clonotype occurred many times. The rearrangement joins TRBV18 to TRBJ2-7; no clear D gene. The germline CDR1 and CDR2 sequences are KGHSH and LQKENI. CDR3 length: 14 residues. Trimming stripped 4 bases from V and 5 bases from J, with 15 bases between. The CDR3 nucleotides are TGTGCCAGCTCACAACGGGTGACCGGTGACGAGCAGTACTTC. Its translation is CASSQRVTGDEQYF.

This clonotype appeared a few times. V is TRBV7-2 and J is TRBJ2-7; no firm D call. Trimming took 6 bases from V and 6 from J, leaving 15 bases between them. CDR3 length: 13 amino acids. Germline V gene lookup returns CDR1 SGHTA and CDR2 FQGNSA. CDR3 DNA sequence: TGTGCCAGCAGTCCGGATCTTAGAACCGAGCAGTACTTC. It specifies CASSPDLRTEQYF.

This clonotype was detected ten times or more. The chain links TRBV6-5 to TRBJ1-2; TRBD1 aligns across 7 bases. The CDR3 length is 17 residues. Germline CDR1 MNHEY, CDR2 SVGAGI. J lost 4 bases, V lost 2 bases, and 13 bases had no gene match. CDR3 nucleotides: TGTGCCAGCAGTTACGGGGGGAAGGACAGGAGGACCTATGGCTACACCTTC. Protein: CASSYGGKDRRTYGYTF.

There are a few counts of this clonotype. The chain recombines TRBV20-1 with TRBJ2-2; 8 bases fit TRBD1. The germline V gene encodes CDR1 DFQATT and CDR2 SNEGSKA (reference sequence). The length of the CDR3 is 14 residues. Trimming took 3 bases from V and 5 from J; bases not matched to a gene: 5. The CDR3 coding sequence is TGCAGTGCTAGCAGGGGGCTGGGGACCGGGGAGCTGTTTTTT. This translates into CSASRGLGTGELFF.

This clonotype has ten or more counts. The chain recombines TRBV7-6 with TRBJ1-2; possibly TRBD1 for D (5 bases). CDR3 size: 14 residues. The V gene's germline CDR1 is SGHVS and CDR2 FNYEAQ. Trimming left V 1 base short and J 2 bases short, with 8 bases between. The CDR3 sequence is CASSLGGGNYGYTF. In nucleotides, the CDR3 is TGTGCCAGCAGCTTAGGGGGCGGAAACTATGGCTACACCTTC. Full variable domain (rest looked up from reference TRBV7-6 and TRBJ1-2): GAGVSQSPRYKVTKRGQDVALRCDPISGHVSLYWYRQALGQGPEFLTYFNYEAQQDKSGLPNDRFSAERPEGSISTLTIQRTEQRDSAMYRCASSLGGGNYGYTFGSGTRLTVV.

This clonotype occurred many times. The rearrangement uses TRBV12-3 or TRBV12-4 and TRBJ2-3; weak D call: TRBD2 (6 bases). Deletions cut 3 bases from V and 0 bases from J, with 7 bases between. This CDR3 has 14 residues. The CDR3 coding sequence is TGTGCCAGCAGTTTGGGGACTAGCACAGATACGCAGTATTTT. This sequence encodes CASSLGTSTDTQYF.

The chain carries TRBV3-1 and TRBJ2-2; 9 nucleotides agree with TRBD1. With 2 bases clipped from V and 4 bases from J, the junction kept 8 bases outside the gene matches. The CDR3 sequence is 17 residues long. Germline CDR1 is LGHDT and CDR2 is YNNKEL (reference sequence). The CDR3 DNA reads as TGTGCCAGCAGCCAAATAGCCGGGACAGGGAGCACCGGGGAGCTGTTTTTT. Protein sequence: CASSQIAGTGSTGELFF.

The chain couples TRBV6-5 to TRBJ1-6; D is perhaps TRBD1 (5 bases). Trimming took off 2 bases at V and 7 bases at J, with 15 bases between the two ends. Germline V gives CDR1 MNHEY, CDR2 SVGAGI. The CDR3 loop spans 16 amino acids. In DNA form, the CDR3 reads TGTGCCAGCAGTTACCCATCCGGGGGTGTAAATTCACCCCTCCACTTT. Translating it yields CASSYPSGGVNSPLHF.